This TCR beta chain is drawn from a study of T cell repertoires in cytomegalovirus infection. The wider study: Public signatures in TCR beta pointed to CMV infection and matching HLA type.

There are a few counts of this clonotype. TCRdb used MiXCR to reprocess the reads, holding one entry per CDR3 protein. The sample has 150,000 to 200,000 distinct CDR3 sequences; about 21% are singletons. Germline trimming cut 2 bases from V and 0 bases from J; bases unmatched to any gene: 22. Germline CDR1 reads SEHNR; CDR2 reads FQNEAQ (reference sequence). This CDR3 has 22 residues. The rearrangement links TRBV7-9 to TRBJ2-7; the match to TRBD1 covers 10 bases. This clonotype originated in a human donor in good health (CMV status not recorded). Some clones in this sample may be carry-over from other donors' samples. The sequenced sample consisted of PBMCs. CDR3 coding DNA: TGTGCCAGCAGCTTATATGACGGGCCCGGGACAGGGGCCGTCGGGAGCTCCTACGAGCAGTACTTC. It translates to CASSLYDGPGTGAVGSSYEQYF. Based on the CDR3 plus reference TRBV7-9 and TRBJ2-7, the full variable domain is DTGVSQNPRHKITKRGQNVTFRCDPISEHNRLYWYRQTLGQGPEFLTYFQNEAQLEKSRLLSDRFSAERPKGSFSTLEIQRTEQGDSAMYLCASSLYDGPGTGAVGSSYEQYFGPGTRLTVT.